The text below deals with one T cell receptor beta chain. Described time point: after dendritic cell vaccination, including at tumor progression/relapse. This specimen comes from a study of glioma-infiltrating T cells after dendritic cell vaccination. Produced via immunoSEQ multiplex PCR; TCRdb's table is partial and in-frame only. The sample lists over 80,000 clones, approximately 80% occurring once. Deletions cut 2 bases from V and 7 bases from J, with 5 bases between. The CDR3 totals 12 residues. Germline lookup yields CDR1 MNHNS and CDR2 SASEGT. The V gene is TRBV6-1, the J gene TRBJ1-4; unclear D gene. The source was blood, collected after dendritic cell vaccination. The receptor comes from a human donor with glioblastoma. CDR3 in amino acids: CASSEFSEKLFF. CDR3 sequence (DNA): TGTGCCAGCAGTGAATTCTCTGAAAAACTGTTTTTT.